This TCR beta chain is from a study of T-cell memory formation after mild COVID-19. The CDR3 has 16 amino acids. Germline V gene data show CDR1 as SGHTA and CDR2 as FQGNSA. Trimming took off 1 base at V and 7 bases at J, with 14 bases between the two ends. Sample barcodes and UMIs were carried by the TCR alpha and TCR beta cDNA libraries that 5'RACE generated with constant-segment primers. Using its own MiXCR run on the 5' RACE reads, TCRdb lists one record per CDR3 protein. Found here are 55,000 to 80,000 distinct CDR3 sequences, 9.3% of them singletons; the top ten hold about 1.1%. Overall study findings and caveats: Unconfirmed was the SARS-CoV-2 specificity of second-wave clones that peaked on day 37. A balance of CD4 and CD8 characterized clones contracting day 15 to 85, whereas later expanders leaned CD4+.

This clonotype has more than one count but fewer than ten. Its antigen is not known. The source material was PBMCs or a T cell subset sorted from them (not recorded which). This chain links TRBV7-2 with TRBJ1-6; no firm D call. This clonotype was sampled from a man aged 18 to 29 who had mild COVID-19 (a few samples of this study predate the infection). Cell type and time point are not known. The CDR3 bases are TGTGCCAGCAGCTTAGGTCCAGGAATGGGGAATTCACCCCTCCACTTT. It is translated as CASSLGPGMGNSPLHF.